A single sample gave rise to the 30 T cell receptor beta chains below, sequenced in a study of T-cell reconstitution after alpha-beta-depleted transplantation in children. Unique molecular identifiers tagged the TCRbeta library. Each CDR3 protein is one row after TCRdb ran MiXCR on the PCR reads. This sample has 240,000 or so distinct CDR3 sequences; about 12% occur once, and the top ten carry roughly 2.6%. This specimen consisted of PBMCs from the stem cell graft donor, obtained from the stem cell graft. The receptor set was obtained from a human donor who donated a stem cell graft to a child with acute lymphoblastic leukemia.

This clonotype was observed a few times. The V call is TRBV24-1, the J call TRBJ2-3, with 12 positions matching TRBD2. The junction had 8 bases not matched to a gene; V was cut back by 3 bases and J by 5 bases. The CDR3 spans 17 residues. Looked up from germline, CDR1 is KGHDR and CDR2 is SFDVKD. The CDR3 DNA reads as TGTGCCACCAGTGATGTGACTAGCGGGGGACCTGGAGATACGCAGTATTTT. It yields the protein CATSDVTSGGPGDTQYF.

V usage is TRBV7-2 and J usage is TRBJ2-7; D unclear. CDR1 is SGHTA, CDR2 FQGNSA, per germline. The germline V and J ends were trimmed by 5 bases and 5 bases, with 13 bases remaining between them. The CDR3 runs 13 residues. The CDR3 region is CASSPVSSHEQYF. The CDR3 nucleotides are TGTGCCAGCAGCCCCGTCAGCAGCCACGAGCAGTACTTC.

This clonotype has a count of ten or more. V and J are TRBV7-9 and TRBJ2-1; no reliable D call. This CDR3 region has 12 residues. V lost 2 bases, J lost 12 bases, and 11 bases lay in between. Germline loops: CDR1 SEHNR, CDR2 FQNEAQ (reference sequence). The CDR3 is CASSLRGSMQFF. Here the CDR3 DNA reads TGTGCCAGCAGCTTAAGAGGATCGATGCAGTTCTTC.

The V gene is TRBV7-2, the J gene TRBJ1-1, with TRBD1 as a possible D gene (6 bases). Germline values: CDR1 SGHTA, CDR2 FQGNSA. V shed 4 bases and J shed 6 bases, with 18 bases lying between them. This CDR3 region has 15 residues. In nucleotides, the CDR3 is TGTGCCAGCAGCTACCCCTCACAGGGTATGGCTGAAGCTTTCTTT. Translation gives CASSYPSQGMAEAFF.

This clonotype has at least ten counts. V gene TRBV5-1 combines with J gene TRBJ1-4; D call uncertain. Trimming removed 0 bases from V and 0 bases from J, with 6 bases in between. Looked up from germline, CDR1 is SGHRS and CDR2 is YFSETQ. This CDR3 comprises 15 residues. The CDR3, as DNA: TGCGCCAGCAGCTTGGCAGGAGCAACTAATGAAAAACTGTTTTTT. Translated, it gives CASSLAGATNEKLFF.

The CDR3 sequence is CASSGGRGAPGELFF. For the CDR3, the DNA is TGTGCCAGCAGCGGCGGTCGGGGGGCCCCCGGGGAGCTGTTTTTT. The J gene is TRBJ2-2, the V gene TRBV9, with D possibly TRBD2 on 7 matching bases. Trimming left V 3 bases short and J 6 bases short, with 15 bases between. Looked up from germline, CDR1 is SGDLS and CDR2 is YYNGEE. The CDR3 is made up of 15 amino acids.

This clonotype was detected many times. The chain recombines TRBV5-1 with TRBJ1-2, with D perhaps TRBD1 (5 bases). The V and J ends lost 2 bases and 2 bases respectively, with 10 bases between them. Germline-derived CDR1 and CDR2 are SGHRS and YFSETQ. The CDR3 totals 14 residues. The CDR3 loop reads CASSFEGSNYGYTF. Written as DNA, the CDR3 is TGCGCCAGCAGCTTTGAGGGGTCGAACTATGGCTACACCTTC.

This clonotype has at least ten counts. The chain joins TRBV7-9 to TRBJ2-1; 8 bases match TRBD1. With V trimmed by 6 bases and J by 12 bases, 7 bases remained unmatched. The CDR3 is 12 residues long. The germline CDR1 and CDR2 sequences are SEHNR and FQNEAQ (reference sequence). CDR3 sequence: CASRPGTGLQFF. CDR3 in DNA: TGTGCCAGCAGACCCGGGACAGGCCTGCAGTTCTTC.

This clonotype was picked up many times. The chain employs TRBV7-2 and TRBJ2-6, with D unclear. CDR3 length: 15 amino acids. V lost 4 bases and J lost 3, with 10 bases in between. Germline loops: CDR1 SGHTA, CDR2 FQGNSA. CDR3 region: CASSSKGGGANVLTF. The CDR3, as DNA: TGTGCCAGCAGCTCCAAGGGTGGTGGGGCCAACGTCCTGACTTTC. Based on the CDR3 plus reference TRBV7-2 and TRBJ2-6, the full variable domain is GAGVSQSPSNKVTEKGKDVELRCDPISGHTALYWYRQSLGQGLEFLIYFQGNSAPDKSGLPSDRFSAERTGGSVSTLTIQRTQQEDSAVYLCASSSKGGGANVLTFGAGSRLTVL.

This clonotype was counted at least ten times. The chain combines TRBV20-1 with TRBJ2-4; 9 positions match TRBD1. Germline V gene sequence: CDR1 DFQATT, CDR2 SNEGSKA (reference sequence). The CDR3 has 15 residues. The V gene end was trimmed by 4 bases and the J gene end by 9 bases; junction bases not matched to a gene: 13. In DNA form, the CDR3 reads TGCAGTGCTACAGTTCCGGGACAGGGTAGCGGCATTCAGTACTTC. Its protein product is CSATVPGQGSGIQYF.

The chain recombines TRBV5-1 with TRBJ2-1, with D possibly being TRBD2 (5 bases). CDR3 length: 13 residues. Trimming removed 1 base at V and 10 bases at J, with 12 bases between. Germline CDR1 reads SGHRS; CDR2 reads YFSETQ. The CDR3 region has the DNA TGCGCCAGCAGCTTGTTCGGGGAATCCGAGCAGTTCTTC. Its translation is CASSLFGESEQFF.

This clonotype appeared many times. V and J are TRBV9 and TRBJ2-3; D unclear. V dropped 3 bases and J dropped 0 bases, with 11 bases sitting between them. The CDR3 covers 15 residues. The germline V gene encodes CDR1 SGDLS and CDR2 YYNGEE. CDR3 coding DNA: TGTGCCAGCAGCGGGGCTCAAGAGAGCACAGATACGCAGTATTTT. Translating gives CASSGAQESTDTQYF.

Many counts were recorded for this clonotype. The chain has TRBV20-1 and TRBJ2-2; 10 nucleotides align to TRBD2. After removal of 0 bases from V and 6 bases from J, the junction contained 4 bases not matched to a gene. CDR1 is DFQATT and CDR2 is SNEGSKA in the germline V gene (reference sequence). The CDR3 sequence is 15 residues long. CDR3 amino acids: CSARDSSGRAGELFF. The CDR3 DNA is TGCAGTGCTAGAGATTCCAGCGGGAGGGCCGGGGAGCTGTTTTTT.

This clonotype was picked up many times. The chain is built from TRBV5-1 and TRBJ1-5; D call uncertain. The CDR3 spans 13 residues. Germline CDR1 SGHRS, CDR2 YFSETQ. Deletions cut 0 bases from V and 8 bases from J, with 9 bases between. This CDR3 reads CASSLGAGEPQHF. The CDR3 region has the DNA TGCGCCAGCAGCTTGGGGGCGGGTGAGCCCCAGCATTTT.

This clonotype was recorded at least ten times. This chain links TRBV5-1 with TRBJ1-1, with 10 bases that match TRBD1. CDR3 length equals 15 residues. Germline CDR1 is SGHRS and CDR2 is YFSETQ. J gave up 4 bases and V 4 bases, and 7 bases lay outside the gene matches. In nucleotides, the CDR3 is TGCGCCAGCAGCGGACAGGGGGGTCGGGGCACTGAAGCTTTCTTT. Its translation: CASSGQGGRGTEAFF.

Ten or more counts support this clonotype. CDR3 nucleotide sequence: TGCAGTGCTAGGTCGACCGAGGGGGACACTGAAGCTTTCTTT. It yields the protein CSARSTEGDTEAFF. This chain links TRBV20-1 with TRBJ1-1; tentative D call: TRBD1 (6 bases). The CDR3 totals 14 residues. Germline V gene data show CDR1 as DFQATT and CDR2 as SNEGSKA (reference sequence). V lost 3 bases and J 3 bases, leaving 14 bases between the germline ends.

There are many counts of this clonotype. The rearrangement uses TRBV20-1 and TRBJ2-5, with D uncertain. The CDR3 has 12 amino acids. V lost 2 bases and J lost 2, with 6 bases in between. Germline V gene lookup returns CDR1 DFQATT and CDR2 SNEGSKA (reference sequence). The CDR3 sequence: CSARTGQETQYF. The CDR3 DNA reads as TGCAGTGCTAGAACTGGGCAAGAGACCCAGTACTTC.

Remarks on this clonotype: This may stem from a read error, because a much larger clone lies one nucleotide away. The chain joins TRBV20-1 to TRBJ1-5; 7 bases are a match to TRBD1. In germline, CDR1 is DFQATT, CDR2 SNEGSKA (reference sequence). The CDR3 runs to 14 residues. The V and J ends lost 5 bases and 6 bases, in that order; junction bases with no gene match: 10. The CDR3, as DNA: TGCAGTGCTCAAATACAGGGGCTGGGTCAGCCCCAGCATTTT. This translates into CSAQIQGLGQPQHF.

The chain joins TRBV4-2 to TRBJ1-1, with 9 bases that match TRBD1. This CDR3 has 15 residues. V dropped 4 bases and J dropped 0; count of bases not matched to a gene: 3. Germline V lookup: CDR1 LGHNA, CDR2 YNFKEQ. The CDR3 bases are TGTGCCAGCAGCCGGGGACAGGGAATGAACACTGAAGCTTTCTTT. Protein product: CASSRGQGMNTEAFF.

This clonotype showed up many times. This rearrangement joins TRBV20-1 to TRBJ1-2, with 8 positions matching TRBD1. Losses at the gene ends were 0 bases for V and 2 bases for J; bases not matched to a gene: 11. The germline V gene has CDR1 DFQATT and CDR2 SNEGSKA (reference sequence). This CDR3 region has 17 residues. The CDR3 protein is CSAREAGRGLRNYGYTF. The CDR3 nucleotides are TGCAGTGCTAGAGAGGCCGGCAGGGGGCTGAGGAACTATGGCTACACCTTC.

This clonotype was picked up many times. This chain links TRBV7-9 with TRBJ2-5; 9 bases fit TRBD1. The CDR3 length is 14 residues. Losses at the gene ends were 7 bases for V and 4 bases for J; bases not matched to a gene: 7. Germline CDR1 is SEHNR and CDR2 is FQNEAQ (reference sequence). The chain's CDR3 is CASMTQGARETQYF. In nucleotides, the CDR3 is TGTGCCAGCATGACACAGGGGGCGCGAGAGACCCAGTACTTC.

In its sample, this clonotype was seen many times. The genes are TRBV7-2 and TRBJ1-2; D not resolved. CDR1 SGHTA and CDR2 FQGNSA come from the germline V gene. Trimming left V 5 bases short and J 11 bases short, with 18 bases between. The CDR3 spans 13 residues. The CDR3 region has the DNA TGTGCCAGCAGCGGGCTTGTTATGATAGGGTACACCTTC. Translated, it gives CASSGLVMIGYTF.

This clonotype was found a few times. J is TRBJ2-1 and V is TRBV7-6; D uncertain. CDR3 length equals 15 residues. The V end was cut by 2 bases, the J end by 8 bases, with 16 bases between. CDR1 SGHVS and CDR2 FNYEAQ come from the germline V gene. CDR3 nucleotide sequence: TGTGCCAGCAGCTTAATATTGACTTCTCCCTATGAGCAGTTCTTC. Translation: CASSLILTSPYEQFF. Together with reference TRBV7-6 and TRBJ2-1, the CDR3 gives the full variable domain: GAGVSQSPRYKVTKRGQDVALRCDPISGHVSLYWYRQALGQGPEFLTYFNYEAQQDKSGLPNDRFSAERPEGSISTLTIQRTEQRDSAMYRCASSLILTSPYEQFFGPGTRLTVL.

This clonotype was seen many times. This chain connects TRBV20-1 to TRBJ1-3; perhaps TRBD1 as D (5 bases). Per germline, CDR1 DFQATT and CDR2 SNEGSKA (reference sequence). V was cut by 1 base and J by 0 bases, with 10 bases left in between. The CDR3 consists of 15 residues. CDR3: CSARADSVSGNTIYF. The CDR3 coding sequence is TGCAGTGCTAGAGCTGACAGCGTCTCTGGAAACACCATATATTTT.

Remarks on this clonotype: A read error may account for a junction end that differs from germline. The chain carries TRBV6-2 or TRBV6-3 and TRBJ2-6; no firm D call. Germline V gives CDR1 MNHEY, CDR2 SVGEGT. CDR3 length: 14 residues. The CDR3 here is CAISFGSGANVLTF. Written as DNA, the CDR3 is TGTGCCATCAGTTTTGGCTCTGGGGCCAACGTCCTGACTTTC.

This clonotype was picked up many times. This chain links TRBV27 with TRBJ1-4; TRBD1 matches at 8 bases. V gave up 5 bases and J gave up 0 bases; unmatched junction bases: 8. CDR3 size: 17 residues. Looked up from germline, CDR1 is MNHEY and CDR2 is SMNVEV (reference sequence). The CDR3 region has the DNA TGTGCCAGCAGTCCCCCGCAGGGGGCCGCAACTAATGAAAAACTGTTTTTT. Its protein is CASSPPQGAATNEKLFF.

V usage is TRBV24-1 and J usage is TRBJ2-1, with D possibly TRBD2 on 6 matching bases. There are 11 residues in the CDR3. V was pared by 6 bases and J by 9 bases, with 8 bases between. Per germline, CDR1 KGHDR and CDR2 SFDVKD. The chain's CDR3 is CATSRGGEQFF. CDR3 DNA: TGTGCCACCAGTCGGGGAGGTGAGCAGTTCTTC.

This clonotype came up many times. The CDR3, as DNA: TGTGCCAGCACCCAACCCCCAGGAGAGACCCAGTACTTC. Translating it yields CASTQPPGETQYF. This chain links TRBV12-3 or TRBV12-4 with TRBJ2-5; D not certain. Between the trimmed V and J ends, which lost 7 bases and 4 bases, there was a span of 13 bases. The CDR3 length is 13 residues.

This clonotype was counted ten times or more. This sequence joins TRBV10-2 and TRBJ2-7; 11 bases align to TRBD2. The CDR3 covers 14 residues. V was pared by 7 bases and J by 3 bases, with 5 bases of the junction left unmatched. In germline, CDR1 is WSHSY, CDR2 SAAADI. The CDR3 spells CASISGGADYEQYF. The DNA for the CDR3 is TGCGCCAGCATTAGCGGGGGGGCCGACTACGAGCAGTACTTC.

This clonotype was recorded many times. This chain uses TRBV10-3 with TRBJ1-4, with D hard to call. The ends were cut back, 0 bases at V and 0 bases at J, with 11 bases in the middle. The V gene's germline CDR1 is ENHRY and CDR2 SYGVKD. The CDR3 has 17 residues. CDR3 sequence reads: CAISESVYGATNEKLFF. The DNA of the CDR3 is TGTGCCATCAGTGAGTCGGTATACGGTGCAACTAATGAAAAACTGTTTTTT.